This T cell receptor beta chain was identified in a study of T cell responses to AZD1222 COVID-19 vaccine. Study background: Analyses pooled second doses at about 4 or about 12 weeks.

Study-wide points: Elevations in Spike-specific TCR breadth and depth followed administration of two AZD1222 doses. Unmutated variant regions are reportedly targeted by nearly half of spike-specific TCRs.

Only in-frame clones appear in the TCRdb table, and some are missing; sequencing was by immunoSEQ multiplex PCR. The sample has approximately 110,000 clones, more than 90% seen once. For this clone: Its antigen is undetermined.

Germline-derived CDR1 and CDR2 are MDHEN and SYDVKM. V lost 6 bases to trimming and J lost 1 base; unmatched junction nucleotides: 4. This CDR3 region has 15 residues. The chain is built from TRBV28 and TRBJ2-3; 10 bases agree with TRBD2. Sequences were derived from peripheral blood, sampled on day 0 of AZD1222 vaccination. The source of this sequence is an adult in good health. In DNA, the CDR3 is TGTGCCAGCAGCCCCAGCGGGAGGGGCACAGATACGCAGTATTTT. Protein sequence: CASSPSGRGTDTQYF.